The 15 T cell receptor beta chains below all came from one sample that was sequenced in a study of cytomegalovirus exposure and HLA in healthy donors. Both 60 Vbeta primers and 13 Jbeta primers went into the PCR. The repertoire was sequenced with immunoSEQ multiplex PCR; TCRdb's copy has only in-frame clones and lacks some. The data contain roughly 200,000 clones, 81% of them seen just once; the ten biggest clones take up roughly 3.1%. The sequencing input was PBMCs. These receptors came from a man aged 40-50 years in good health and CMV-seropositive.

The rearrangement joins TRBV6-5 to TRBJ2-7; 8 bases map to TRBD2. This CDR3 region has 15 residues. Germline-derived CDR1 and CDR2 are MNHEY and SVGAGI. The ends lost 6 bases at V and 5 bases at J; junction bases unmatched: 12. The CDR3 here is CASRDRGGTFHEQYF. CDR3 sequence (DNA): TGTGCCAGCAGAGACCGGGGGGGCACTTTCCACGAGCAGTACTTC.

This sequence joins TRBV5-4 and TRBJ2-3; 7 bases match TRBD2. After removal of 0 bases from V and 2 bases from J, the junction contained 9 bases not matched to a gene. This CDR3 comprises 17 residues. The germline V gene has CDR1 SGHNT and CDR2 YYREEE (reference sequence). CDR3 nucleotide sequence: TGTGCCAGCAGCTTGGCCAACAGCGGGGTATACACAGATACGCAGTATTTT. It yields the protein CASSLANSGVYTDTQYF.

The rearrangement uses TRBV7-9 and TRBJ1-2; 8 bases are shared with TRBD1. The V segment lost 5 bases and the J segment 6 bases; nucleotides outside the gene matches: 5. The CDR3 has 13 amino acids. The germline CDR1 and CDR2 sequences are SEHNR and FQNEAQ (reference sequence). The CDR3 sequence: CASSPGQGNGYTF. The CDR3 region has the DNA TGTGCCAGCAGCCCCGGACAGGGTAATGGCTACACCTTC.

The genes are TRBV7-3 and TRBJ2-7, with a weak D call TRBD2 (5 bases). Germline CDR1 and CDR2: SGHTA and FQGTGA. The CDR3 is 16 residues long. Trimming left V 3 bases short and J 1 base short, with 16 bases between. The CDR3 DNA sequence: TGTGCCAGCAGCTTGGGGATCAGCGGTTCATCCTACGAGCAGTACTTC. The encoded protein is CASSLGISGSSYEQYF.

The gene calls are TRBV19 and TRBJ2-7; 9 bases are a match to TRBD1. Germline CDR1 reads LNHDA; CDR2 reads SQIVND (reference sequence). V lost 9 bases, J lost 1 base, and 4 bases stayed unmatched. The CDR3 has 13 amino acids. This chain's CDR3 is CASTGTGSYEQYF. The CDR3 coding sequence is TGTGCCAGCACCGGGACAGGGTCCTACGAGCAGTACTTC.

The chain links TRBV18 to TRBJ1-1; D not certain. The V gene's germline CDR1 is KGHSH and CDR2 LQKENI. The CDR3 is made up of 15 amino acids. Deletions cut 1 base from V and 1 base from J, with 10 bases between. CDR3 loop: CASSPLEAANTEAFF. DNA of the CDR3: TGTGCCAGCTCACCACTGGAGGCGGCGAACACTGAAGCTTTCTTT.

The chain has TRBV5-1 and TRBJ2-1; TRBD2 aligns across 7 bases. The CDR3 extends over 16 amino acids. The V gene's germline CDR1 is SGHRS and CDR2 YFSETQ. Germline trimming cut 1 base from V and 4 bases from J; bases unmatched to any gene: 8. CDR3 sequence (DNA): TGCGCCAGCAGCTTGCTTCCCAGCGGGGAGTACAATGAGCAGTTCTTC. Translated: CASSLLPSGEYNEQFF.

The CDR3 coding sequence is TGTGCCAGCTCGCGGGACAGGGAAGAGACCCAGTACTTC. It codes for CASSRDREETQYF. The rearrangement uses TRBV18 and TRBJ2-5; 9 positions match TRBD1. Germline V CDR1 and CDR2: KGHSH, LQKENI. The CDR3 has 13 residues. V lost 6 bases, J lost 3 bases, and 2 bases stayed unmatched. The variable domain in full, with the rest retrieved from reference TRBV18 and TRBJ2-5, is NAGVMQNPRHLVRRRGQEARLRCSPMKGHSHVYWYRQLPEEGLKFMVYLQKENIIDESGMPKERFSAEFPKEGPSILRIQQVVRGDSAAYFCASSRDREETQYFGPGTRLLVL.

This chain's CDR3 is CAWNPVGGSTDTQYF. CDR3 nucleotide sequence: TGTGCCTGGAACCCCGTCGGAGGGTCCACAGATACGCAGTATTTT. The rearrangement links TRBV30 to TRBJ2-3; perhaps TRBD2 as D (6 bases). The CDR3 runs to 15 residues. V lost 4 bases to trimming and J lost 2 bases, with 16 bases between them. CDR1 and CDR2 from the germline V gene are GTSNPN and SVGIG (reference sequence). Full variable domain (rest looked up from reference TRBV30 and TRBJ2-3): SQTIHQWPATLVQPVGSPLSLECTVEGTSNPNLYWYRQAAGRGLQLLFYSVGIGQISSEVPQNLSASRPQDRQFILSSKKLLLSDSGFYLCAWNPVGGSTDTQYFGPGTRLTVL.

The chain joins TRBV27 to TRBJ2-2, with 10 bases fitting TRBD2. V gave up 10 bases and J gave up 7 bases; unmatched junction bases: 9. The CDR3 sequence is 14 residues long. Germline V gene data show CDR1 as MNHEY and CDR2 as SMNVEV (reference sequence). The CDR3 is CANHTSGMDGELFF. CDR3 bases: TGTGCCAACCACACTAGCGGGATGGACGGGGAGCTGTTTTTT.

The chain has TRBV14 and TRBJ2-3; D is ambiguous. V lost 6 bases to trimming and J lost 2 bases, with 9 bases between them. Germline values: CDR1 SGHDN, CDR2 FVKESK. This CDR3 region has 13 residues. Here the CDR3 reads CASSNIITDTQYF. The CDR3 bases are TGTGCCAGCAGTAACATAATCACAGATACGCAGTATTTT.

The chain recombines TRBV6-6 with TRBJ2-5; TRBD2 agrees at 7 bases. The V segment lost 7 bases and the J segment 5 bases; nucleotides outside the gene matches: 10. The CDR3 is 14 amino acids. Germline V gives CDR1 MNHNY, CDR2 SVGAGI (reference sequence). DNA for the CDR3: TGTGCCAGCAAGGAGCGGGGACTATCTGAGACCCAGTACTTC. Translated, it gives CASKERGLSETQYF.

The J gene is TRBJ2-3, the V gene TRBV13; D is uncertain. Trimming took 0 bases from V and 4 from J, leaving 11 bases between them. From germline, CDR1 is PRHDT and CDR2 FYEKMQ (reference sequence). The CDR3 is 15 amino acids. CDR3 sequence: CASSLGDLQADTQYF. The CDR3 coding sequence is TGTGCCAGCAGCTTAGGAGACCTCCAGGCAGATACGCAGTATTTT.

V is TRBV6-5 and J is TRBJ2-5; TRBD1 agrees at 7 bases. This CDR3 has 15 amino acids. Unmatched junction bases numbered 7, after V lost 4 bases and J lost 2 bases. CDR1 and CDR2 (germline): MNHEY, SVGAGI. The DNA of the CDR3 is TGTGCCAGCAGTTCGGCCGGGACAGATCAAGAGACCCAGTACTTC. Translated: CASSSAGTDQETQYF.

In this sample, this clone turned up once. This rearrangement joins TRBV4-2 to TRBJ2-5, with 9 nucleotides matching TRBD2. This CDR3 is 17 amino acids long. After removal of 3 bases from V and 3 bases from J, the junction contained 11 bases not matched to a gene. Germline assignment: CDR1 LGHNA and CDR2 YNFKEQ. CDR3 sequence (DNA): TGTGCCAGCAGCCAGAGGTTGCGGGCGGGGGGGGAAGAGACCCAGTACTTC. Translated, it gives CASSQRLRAGGEETQYF.